The following is a T cell receptor beta chain sequence with its context. CDR1 is SGHRS, CDR2 YFSETQ, per germline. V was trimmed by 4 bases and J by 4 bases, leaving 14 bases between them. The CDR3 extends over 14 amino acids. Those patients with uncontrolled infection, other autoimmune disease, pregnancy or lactation were excluded. TCR beta CDR3 sequences were amplified from RNA transcripts. The study used the HTBI primer set for a first-round RT-PCR of the TCR CDR3. TCRdb independently ran MiXCR on the multiplex PCR reads; one entry per CDR3 protein. The sample has approximately 610,000 distinct CDR3 sequences, approximately 15% seen once. This entry belongs to a study of T cells in Graves' hyperthyroidism and ophthalmopathy.

Sequences were obtained from blood. The V call is TRBV5-1, the J call TRBJ1-1, with D tentatively TRBD1 (5 bases). This clonotype was sampled from a woman between 40 and 55 years old with Graves' ophthalmopathy. The CDR3 nucleotides are TGCGCCAGCAGCCCTGGTGGGGCGGGCACTGAAGCTTTCTTT. Translated, it gives CASSPGGAGTEAFF.